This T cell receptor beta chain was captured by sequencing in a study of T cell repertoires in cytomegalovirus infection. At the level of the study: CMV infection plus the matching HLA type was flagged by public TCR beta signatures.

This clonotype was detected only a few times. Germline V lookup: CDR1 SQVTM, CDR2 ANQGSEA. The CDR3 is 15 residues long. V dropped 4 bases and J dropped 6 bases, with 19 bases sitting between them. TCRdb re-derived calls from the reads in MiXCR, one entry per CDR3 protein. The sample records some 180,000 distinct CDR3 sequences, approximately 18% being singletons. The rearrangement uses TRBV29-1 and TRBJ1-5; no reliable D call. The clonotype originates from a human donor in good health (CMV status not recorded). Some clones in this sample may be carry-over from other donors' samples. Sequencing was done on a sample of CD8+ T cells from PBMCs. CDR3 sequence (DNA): TGCAGCGTTGGGCCCGGTGATGGGTCGGGTCAGCCCCAGCATTTT. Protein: CSVGPGDGSGQPQHF.